This T cell receptor beta chain was recorded in a study of tumor-infiltrating lymphocytes in primary liver carcinoma. The wider study: Participating patients were men and women between 30 and 69 years old.

This clonotype was seen a handful of times. No antigen is known for it. Study conclusions and caveats: CD4+ and CD8+ repertoires could not be compared in these unsorted bulk samples. The study found tumor-adjacent and tumor-blood pairs overlapped less than tumor region pairs.

Blood RNA originated from unsorted whole blood, with germline DNA additionally extracted. Sampling before surgery obtained roughly 3.8 milliliters of peripheral blood. With 400 to 550 ng total RNA as template and a constant-region primer, TCR beta cDNA was made. Each TCR beta library was derived from three nested multiplex PCR rounds that employed slightly modified ARM-PCR. Via MiXCR, TCRdb re-called the multiplex PCR reads, giving one row per CDR3 protein. In the table there are 300,000 to 400,000 distinct CDR3 sequences, 65% of which are singletons. The receptor's source is a man in his forties with primary liver carcinoma and hepatitis B virus infection. The specimen sequenced was peripheral blood.

For the CDR3, the DNA is TGTGCCAGCAGTGGTATACAGGGGGGAGGGATGATTCAGCCCCAGCATTTT. Translating it yields CASSGIQGGGMIQPQHF. The chain employs TRBV6-1 and TRBJ1-5; 8 bases align to TRBD1. V shed 4 bases, J shed 6 bases, and the junction held 14 bases outside the gene matches. This CDR3 is 17 amino acids long. Per germline, CDR1 MNHNS and CDR2 SASEGT.